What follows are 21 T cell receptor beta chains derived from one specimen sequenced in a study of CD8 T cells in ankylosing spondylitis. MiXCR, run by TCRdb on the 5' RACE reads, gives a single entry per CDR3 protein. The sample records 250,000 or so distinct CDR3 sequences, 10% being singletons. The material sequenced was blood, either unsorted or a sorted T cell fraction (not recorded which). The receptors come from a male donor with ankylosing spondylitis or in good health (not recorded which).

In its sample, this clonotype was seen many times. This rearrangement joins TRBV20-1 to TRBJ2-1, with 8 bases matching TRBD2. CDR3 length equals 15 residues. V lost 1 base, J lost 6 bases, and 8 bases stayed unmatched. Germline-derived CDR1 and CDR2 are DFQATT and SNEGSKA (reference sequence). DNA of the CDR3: TGCAGTGCTAGAGGTCTAGCGGGCGTTTCCAATGAGCAGTTCTTC. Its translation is CSARGLAGVSNEQFF.

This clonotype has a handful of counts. The CDR3 protein is CASSSSTGKVDGYTF. The DNA for the CDR3 is TGTGCCAGCAGCTCTTCGACAGGGAAGGTGGATGGCTACACCTTC. The chain joins TRBV7-9 to TRBJ1-2; 7 nucleotides align to TRBD1. V lost 4 bases and J lost 6; bases outside the gene matches: 11. Germline V CDR1 and CDR2: SEHNR, FQNEAQ (reference sequence). The CDR3 has 15 residues.

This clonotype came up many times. CDR3 bases: TGCGCCAGCAGCTTGGGGACAGGGACCGGGGAGCTGTTTTTT. It is translated as CASSLGTGTGELFF. V and J are TRBV5-1 and TRBJ2-2; 8 nucleotides match TRBD1. The germline V gene has CDR1 SGHRS and CDR2 YFSETQ. The V segment lost 0 bases and the J segment 5 bases; nucleotides outside the gene matches: 0. The CDR3 is made up of 14 amino acids.

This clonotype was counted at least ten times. The CDR3 nucleotides are TGTGCCAGCAGCCAAGGGGGTAAGCAGCCCCAGCATTTT. Translated, it gives CASSQGGKQPQHF. This chain joins TRBV3-1 and TRBJ1-5; D unclear. From germline, CDR1 is LGHDT and CDR2 YNNKEL (reference sequence). This CDR3 has 13 amino acids. Trimming removed 1 base from V and 7 bases from J, with 8 bases in between.

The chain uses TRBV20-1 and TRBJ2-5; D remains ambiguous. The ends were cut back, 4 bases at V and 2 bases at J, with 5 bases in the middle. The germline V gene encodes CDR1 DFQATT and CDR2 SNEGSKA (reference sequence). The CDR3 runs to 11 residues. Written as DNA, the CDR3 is TGCAGTGCTAAACCTCAAGAGACCCAGTACTTC. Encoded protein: CSAKPQETQYF.

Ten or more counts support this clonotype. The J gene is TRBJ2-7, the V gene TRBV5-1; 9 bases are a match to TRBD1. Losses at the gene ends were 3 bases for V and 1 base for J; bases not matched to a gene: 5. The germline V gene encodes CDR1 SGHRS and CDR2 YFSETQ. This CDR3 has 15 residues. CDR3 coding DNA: TGCGCCAGCAGCTCCCGGACAGGGGCTTCCTACGAGCAGTACTTC. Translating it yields CASSSRTGASYEQYF.

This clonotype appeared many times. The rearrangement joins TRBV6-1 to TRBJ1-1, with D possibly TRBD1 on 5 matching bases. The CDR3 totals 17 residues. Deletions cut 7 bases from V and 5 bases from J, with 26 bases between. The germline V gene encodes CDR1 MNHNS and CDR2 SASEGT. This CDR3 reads CASTPHGGGRSETEAFF. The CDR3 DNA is TGTGCCAGCACACCGCATGGGGGAGGCAGGTCGGAGACTGAAGCTTTCTTT.

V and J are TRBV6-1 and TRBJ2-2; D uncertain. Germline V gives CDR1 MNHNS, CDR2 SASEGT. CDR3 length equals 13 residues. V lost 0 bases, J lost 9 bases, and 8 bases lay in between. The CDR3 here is CASSEAAPRELFF. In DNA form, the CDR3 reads TGTGCCAGCAGTGAAGCAGCTCCCCGGGAGCTGTTTTTT.

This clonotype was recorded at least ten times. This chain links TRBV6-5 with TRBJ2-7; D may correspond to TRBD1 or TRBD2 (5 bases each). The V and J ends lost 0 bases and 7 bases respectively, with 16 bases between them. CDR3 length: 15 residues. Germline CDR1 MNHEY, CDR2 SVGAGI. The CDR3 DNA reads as TGTGCCAGCAGTTACTCGACCCAGGTAGGGGAGGAGCAGTACTTC. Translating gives CASSYSTQVGEEQYF.

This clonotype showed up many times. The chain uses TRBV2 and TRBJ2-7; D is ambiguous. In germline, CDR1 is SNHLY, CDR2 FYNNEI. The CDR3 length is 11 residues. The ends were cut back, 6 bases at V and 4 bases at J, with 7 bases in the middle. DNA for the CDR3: TGTGCCAGCAGCTACCAATACGAGCAGTACTTC. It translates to CASSYQYEQYF.

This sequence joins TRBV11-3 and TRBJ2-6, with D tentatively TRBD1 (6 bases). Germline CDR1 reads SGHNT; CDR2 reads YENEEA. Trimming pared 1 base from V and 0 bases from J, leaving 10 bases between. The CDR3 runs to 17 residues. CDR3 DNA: TGTGCCAGCAGCTTAGTACAGGGCGGCTCTGGGGCCAACGTCCTGACTTTC. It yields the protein CASSLVQGGSGANVLTF.

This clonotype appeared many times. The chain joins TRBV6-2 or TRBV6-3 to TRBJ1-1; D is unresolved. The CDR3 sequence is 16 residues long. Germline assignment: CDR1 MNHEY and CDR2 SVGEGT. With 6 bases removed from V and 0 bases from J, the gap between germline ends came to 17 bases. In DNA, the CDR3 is TGTGCCAGCAGATCCCCCGGGCCCCTGATGAACACTGAAGCTTTCTTT. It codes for CASRSPGPLMNTEAFF.

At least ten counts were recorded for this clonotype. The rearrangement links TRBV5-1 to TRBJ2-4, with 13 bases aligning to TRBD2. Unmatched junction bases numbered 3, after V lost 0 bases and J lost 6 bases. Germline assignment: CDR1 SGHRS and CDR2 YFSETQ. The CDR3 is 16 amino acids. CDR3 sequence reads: CASSLEGLAGANIQYF. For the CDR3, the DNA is TGCGCCAGCAGCTTGGAAGGACTAGCGGGGGCAAACATTCAGTACTTC. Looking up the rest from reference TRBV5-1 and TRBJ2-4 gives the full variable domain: KAGVTQTPRYLIKTRGQQVTLSCSPISGHRSVSWYQQTPGQGLQFLFEYFSETQRNKGNFPGRFSGRQFSNSRSEMNVSTLELGDSALYLCASSLEGLAGANIQYFGAGTRLSVL.

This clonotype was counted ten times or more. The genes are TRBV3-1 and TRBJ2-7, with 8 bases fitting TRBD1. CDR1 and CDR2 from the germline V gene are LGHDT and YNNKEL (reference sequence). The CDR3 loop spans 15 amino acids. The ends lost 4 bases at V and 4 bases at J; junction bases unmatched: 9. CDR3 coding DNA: TGTGCCAGCAGCCTCCTGACAGGGGAGCGGTACGAGCAGTACTTC. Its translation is CASSLLTGERYEQYF.

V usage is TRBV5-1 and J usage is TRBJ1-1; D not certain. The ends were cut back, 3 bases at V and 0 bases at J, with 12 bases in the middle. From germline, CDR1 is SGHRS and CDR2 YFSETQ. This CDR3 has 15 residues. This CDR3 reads CASSSEGGVNTEAFF. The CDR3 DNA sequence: TGCGCCAGCAGCTCGGAAGGAGGCGTGAACACTGAAGCTTTCTTT.

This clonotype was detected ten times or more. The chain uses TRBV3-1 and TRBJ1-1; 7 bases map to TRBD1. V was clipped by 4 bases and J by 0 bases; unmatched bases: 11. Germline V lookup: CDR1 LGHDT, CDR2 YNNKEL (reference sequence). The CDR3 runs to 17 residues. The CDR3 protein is CASSLFHPGQLNTEAFF. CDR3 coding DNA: TGTGCCAGCAGCCTCTTCCACCCGGGACAGCTGAACACTGAAGCTTTCTTT.

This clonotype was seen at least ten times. The CDR3, as DNA: TGTGCCAGCAGCCAAGAGGGTGGCAAGAACACCGGGGAGCTGTTTTTT. Its translation is CASSQEGGKNTGELFF. The chain has TRBV4-2 and TRBJ2-2; D is uncertain. Germline V gene data show CDR1 as LGHNA and CDR2 as YNFKEQ. The V and J ends lost 0 bases and 1 base respectively, with 9 bases between them. The CDR3 consists of 16 residues.

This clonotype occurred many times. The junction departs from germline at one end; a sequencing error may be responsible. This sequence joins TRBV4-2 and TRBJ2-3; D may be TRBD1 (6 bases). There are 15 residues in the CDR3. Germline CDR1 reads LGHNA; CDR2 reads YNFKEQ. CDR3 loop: CASRQGQSSTDTQYF. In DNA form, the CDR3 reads TGTGCCAGCAGGCAAGGACAGAGTAGCACAGATACGCAGTATTTT.

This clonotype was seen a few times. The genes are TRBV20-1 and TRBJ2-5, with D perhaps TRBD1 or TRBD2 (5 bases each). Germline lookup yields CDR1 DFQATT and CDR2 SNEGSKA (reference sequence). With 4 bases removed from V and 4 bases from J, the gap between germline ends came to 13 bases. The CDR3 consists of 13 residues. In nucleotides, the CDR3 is TGCAGTGCTAAGGCGTCAGGGAGAGAGACCCAGTACTTC. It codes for CSAKASGRETQYF.

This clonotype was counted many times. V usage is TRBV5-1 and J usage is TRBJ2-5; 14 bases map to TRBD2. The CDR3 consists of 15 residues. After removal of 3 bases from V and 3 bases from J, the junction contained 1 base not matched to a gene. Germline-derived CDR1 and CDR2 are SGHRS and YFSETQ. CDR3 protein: CASSSGLAGEETQYF. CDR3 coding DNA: TGCGCCAGCAGCTCGGGACTAGCGGGAGAAGAGACCCAGTACTTC. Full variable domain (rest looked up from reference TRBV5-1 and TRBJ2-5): KAGVTQTPRYLIKTRGQQVTLSCSPISGHRSVSWYQQTPGQGLQFLFEYFSETQRNKGNFPGRFSGRQFSNSRSEMNVSTLELGDSALYLCASSSGLAGEETQYFGPGTRLLVL.

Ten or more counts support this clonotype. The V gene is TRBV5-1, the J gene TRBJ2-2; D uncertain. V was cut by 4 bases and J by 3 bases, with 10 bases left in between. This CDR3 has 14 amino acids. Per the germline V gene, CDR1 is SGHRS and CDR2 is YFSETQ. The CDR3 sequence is CASSTRTDTGELFF. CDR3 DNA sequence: TGCGCCAGCAGCACTCGTACCGACACCGGGGAGCTGTTTTTT.